This T cell receptor (beta chain) was recorded in a study of identical twins. Regarding the study as a whole: While abundant cord blood beta clonotypes carried fewer insertions, memory repertoires showed no such pattern. The conclusions drew on cross-sectional statistical analysis instead of tracking the same donors. Twins shared beta out-of-frame sequences in excess, but this excess was weaker.

Germline lookup yields CDR1 LGHDT and CDR2 YNNKEL (reference sequence). The CDR3 runs 16 residues. V gave up 4 bases and J gave up 5 bases, with 20 bases separating them. Worth noting for this clonotype: The target antigen is unknown.

A universal primer binding site was introduced by template switching. The final cDNA contained unique molecular identifiers. One entry per CDR3 protein results from TCRdb running MiXCR on the 5' RACE reads. Of 200,000 to 250,000 distinct CDR3 sequences listed, approximately 7% were seen once; the top ten hold 3.5% to 4%. A further study also used this sample, focusing on yellow fever vaccine responses in identical twins.

Sequenced: memory (CD45RO+) T cells sorted from blood. This chain connects TRBV3-1 to TRBJ1-1; D is unclear. The TCR was taken from a woman younger than 30 in good health. CDR3 DNA: TGTGCCAGCAGCCCGGGTTCACAAGGGCGAAGGACTGAAGCTTTCTTT. The encoded protein is CASSPGSQGRRTEAFF.